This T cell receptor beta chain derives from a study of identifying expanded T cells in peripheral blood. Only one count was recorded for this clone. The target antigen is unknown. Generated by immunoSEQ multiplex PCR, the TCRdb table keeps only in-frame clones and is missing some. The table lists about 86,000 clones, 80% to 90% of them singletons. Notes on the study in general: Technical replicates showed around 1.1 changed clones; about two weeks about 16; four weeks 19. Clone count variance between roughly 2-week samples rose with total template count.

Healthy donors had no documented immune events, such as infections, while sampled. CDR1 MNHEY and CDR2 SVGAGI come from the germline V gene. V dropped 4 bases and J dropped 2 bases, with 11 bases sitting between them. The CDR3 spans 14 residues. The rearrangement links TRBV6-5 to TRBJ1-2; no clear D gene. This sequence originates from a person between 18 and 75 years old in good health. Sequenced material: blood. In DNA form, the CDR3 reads TGTGCCAGCAGTTTCCGTAAAGAGAACTATGGCTACACCTTC. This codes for CASSFRKENYGYTF.